The next 22 T cell receptor beta chains were all read from a single sample in a study of blood T cell repertoires in COVID-19. TCRdb keeps only in-frame clones here, not all; method: immunoSEQ multiplex PCR. The table includes over 350,000 clones, around 87% detected once. The sequencing input was PBMCs or T cells enriched from blood (not recorded which). Receptors were obtained from a woman aged 25 to 39 with acute COVID-19.

V and J are TRBV7-2 and TRBJ1-1, with D uncertain. Germline V gene lookup returns CDR1 SGHTA and CDR2 FQGNSA. The germline V and J ends were trimmed by 3 bases and 5 bases, with 10 bases remaining between them. The CDR3 length is 13 residues. The CDR3 region is CASSFGVVTEAFF. Written as DNA, the CDR3 is TGTGCCAGCAGCTTCGGGGTTGTGACTGAAGCTTTCTTT. The whole variable domain, filled in from reference TRBV7-2 and TRBJ1-1, reads GAGVSQSPSNKVTEKGKDVELRCDPISGHTALYWYRQSLGQGLEFLIYFQGNSAPDKSGLPSDRFSAERTGGSVSTLTIQRTQQEDSAVYLCASSFGVVTEAFFGQGTRLTVV.

The chain uses TRBV25-1 and TRBJ1-1; 7 bases align to TRBD1. J lost 4 bases, V lost 6 bases, and 5 bases had no gene match. Germline-derived CDR1 and CDR2 are MGHDK and SYGVNS. The CDR3 consists of 13 residues. The CDR3 is CASSRTGVTEAFF. DNA of the CDR3: TGTGCCAGCAGCCGAACAGGGGTCACTGAAGCTTTCTTT.

The rearrangement links TRBV7-9 to TRBJ1-5; TRBD1 aligns across 11 bases. This CDR3 spans 16 amino acids. With V trimmed by 5 bases and J by 4 bases, 7 bases remained unmatched. The germline CDR1 and CDR2 sequences are SEHNR and FQNEAQ (reference sequence). The CDR3 spells CASSQIGTGGNQPQHF. CDR3 coding DNA: TGTGCCAGCAGCCAAATCGGGACAGGGGGGAATCAGCCCCAGCATTTT.

This chain links TRBV19 with TRBJ2-3; 8 nucleotides align to TRBD2. CDR1 LNHDA and CDR2 SQIVND come from the germline V gene (reference sequence). The J segment lost 2 bases and the V segment lost 5 bases, leaving 15 bases of the junction unmatched. CDR3 size: 18 residues. The chain's CDR3 is CASSRQVGAGGNTDTQYF. The DNA of the CDR3 is TGTGCCAGTAGTCGTCAAGTGGGGGCGGGGGGAAACACAGATACGCAGTATTTT. Complete variable domain (other parts from reference TRBV19 and TRBJ2-3): DGGITQSPKYLFRKEGQNVTLSCEQNLNHDAMYWYRQDPGQGLRLIYYSQIVNDFQKGDIAEGYSVSREKKESFPLTVTSAQKNPTAFYLCASSRQVGAGGNTDTQYFGPGTRLTVL.

The chain uses TRBV2 and TRBJ1-2; 10 bases fit TRBD1. From germline, CDR1 is SNHLY and CDR2 FYNNEI. J lost 2 bases, V lost 6 bases, and 6 bases had no gene match. This CDR3 has 15 amino acids. As DNA, the CDR3 is TGTGCCAGCAGCGTCAGGGACAGGGGAAACTATGGCTACACCTTC. This codes for CASSVRDRGNYGYTF.

This chain joins TRBV5-1 and TRBJ1-2; TRBD1 matches at 9 bases. The CDR3 runs to 15 residues. Germline loops: CDR1 SGHRS, CDR2 YFSETQ. Trimming removed 0 bases from V and 4 bases from J; junction bases left unmatched: 4. In DNA, the CDR3 is TGCGCCAGCAGCTTGGAGACAGGGGGTACCTATGGCTACACCTTC. Its translation is CASSLETGGTYGYTF.

This rearrangement joins TRBV18 to TRBJ1-2, with unresolved D. V shed 6 bases and J shed 7 bases, with 12 bases lying between them. The CDR3 has 12 residues. Germline values: CDR1 KGHSH, CDR2 LQKENI. DNA for the CDR3: TGTGCCAGCTCTCCCACCGAAGCTGGCTACACCTTC. Protein product: CASSPTEAGYTF.

This clone turned up a few times. This chain connects TRBV6-5 to TRBJ1-5, with 7 bases matching TRBD1. Germline loops: CDR1 MNHEY, CDR2 SVGAGI. The CDR3 is 15 amino acids. J lost 4 bases, V lost 4 bases, and 7 bases had no gene match. DNA of the CDR3: TGTGCCAGCAGTTCGGACAGGATGCGAAATCAGCCCCAGCATTTT. This gives the protein CASSSDRMRNQPQHF.

This rearrangement joins TRBV7-6 to TRBJ1-2, with TRBD1 as a possible D gene (6 bases). CDR3 length equals 18 residues. Germline CDR1 is SGHVS and CDR2 is FNYEAQ. The V end lost 1 base, the J end lost 3 bases, and 21 bases lay between the germline ends. CDR3 sequence (DNA): TGTGCCAGCAGCTTAGTGGTGGACAGTAAAGAGTTCTACTATGGCTACACCTTC. Translation gives CASSLVVDSKEFYYGYTF. Full variable domain (missing parts from reference TRBV7-6 and TRBJ1-2): GAGVSQSPRYKVTKRGQDVALRCDPISGHVSLYWYRQALGQGPEFLTYFNYEAQQDKSGLPNDRFSAERPEGSISTLTIQRTEQRDSAMYRCASSLVVDSKEFYYGYTFGSGTRLTVV.

V gene TRBV1 combines with J gene TRBJ1-4; TRBD1, as called in the table, went unchecked against the DNA. TRBV1 is tagged as a pseudogene. The CDR3 extends over 14 amino acids. In nucleotides, the CDR3 is TGCACCAGCAGCCGGGACAGGGTTTGGGAAAAACTGTTTTTT. It encodes CTSSRDRVWEKLFF.

The chain employs TRBV5-1 and TRBJ2-7; tentatively, D is TRBD1 (6 bases). Trimming removed 0 bases from V and 1 base from J, with 8 bases in between. Germline-derived CDR1 and CDR2 are SGHRS and YFSETQ. The CDR3 loop spans 14 amino acids. This CDR3 reads CASSLGGGSYEQYF. In DNA, the CDR3 is TGCGCCAGCAGCTTGGGAGGGGGTTCCTACGAGCAGTACTTC.

This clone was observed a few times. This chain links TRBV4-1 with TRBJ1-1, with unresolved D. V shed 4 bases and J shed 1 base, with 13 bases lying between them. The CDR3 runs 15 residues. Per the germline V gene, CDR1 is MGHRA and CDR2 is YSYEKL. The CDR3 loop is CASSPDGRANTEAFF. DNA of the CDR3: TGCGCCAGCAGCCCCGATGGGAGGGCGAACACTGAAGCTTTCTTT.

This rearrangement joins TRBV19 to TRBJ1-2, with 7 bases identical to TRBD1. CDR3 length: 17 residues. Germline-derived CDR1 and CDR2 are LNHDA and SQIVND (reference sequence). V trimming: 9 bases; J trimming: 7 bases; junction bases outside the gene matches: 23. CDR3 in DNA: TGTGCCAGCCATACCGTCCACACGGAGACTACAGGGGCTGGCTACACCTTC. Its translation: CASHTVHTETTGAGYTF.

This clone was counted between two and nine times. The chain combines TRBV5-4 with TRBJ1-1; 9 bases are shared with TRBD1. The CDR3 length is 14 residues. Unmatched junction bases numbered 4, after V lost 5 bases and J lost 2 bases. Germline CDR1 and CDR2: SGHNT and YYREEE (reference sequence). CDR3 loop: CASRRQGDNTEAFF. The CDR3 bases are TGTGCCAGCAGACGACAGGGGGATAACACTGAAGCTTTCTTT.

This rearrangement joins TRBV10-3 to TRBJ2-7; D perhaps matches TRBD1 (5 bases). The CDR3 extends over 12 amino acids. Looked up from germline, CDR1 is ENHRY and CDR2 is SYGVKD. The germline V and J ends were trimmed by 11 bases and 2 bases, with 13 bases remaining between them. Here the CDR3 DNA reads TGTGCCTCAAGGGGTCCTGCCTACGAGCAGTACTTC. As protein: CASRGPAYEQYF.

V usage is TRBV10-3 and J usage is TRBJ1-1; D is unclear. The CDR3 runs 15 residues. CDR1 and CDR2 (germline): ENHRY, SYGVKD. V was shortened by 0 bases and J by 0 bases, with 8 bases between the two germline ends. CDR3 DNA: TGTGCCATCAGTGAGTCGCAGGCTATGAACACTGAAGCTTTCTTT. Its protein product is CAISESQAMNTEAFF.

The gene calls are TRBV6-2 or TRBV6-3 and TRBJ1-2, with D unresolved. The germline V gene encodes CDR1 MNHEY and CDR2 SVGEGT. Trimming removed 2 bases from V and 3 bases from J, with 7 bases in between. The CDR3 extends over 13 amino acids. This chain's CDR3 is CASSYAADYGYTF. The CDR3 DNA reads TGTGCCAGCAGTTACGCGGCAGACTATGGCTACACCTTC.

The chain joins TRBV5-6 to TRBJ1-6, with 9 bases aligning to TRBD1. J was trimmed by 7 bases and V by 4 bases; bases with no gene match: 6. In germline, CDR1 is SGHDT, CDR2 YYEEEE. This CDR3 region has 15 residues. This chain's CDR3 is CASSDRDRDNSPLHF. Here the CDR3 DNA reads TGTGCCAGCAGCGACCGGGACAGGGACAATTCACCCCTCCACTTT. Filled out from reference TRBV5-6 and TRBJ1-6, the complete variable domain reads DAGVTQSPTHLIKTRGQQVTLRCSPKSGHDTVSWYQQALGQGPQFIFQYYEEEERQRGNFPDRFSGHQFPNYSSELNVNALLLGDSALYLCASSDRDRDNSPLHFGNGTRLTVT.

V and J are TRBV5-6 and TRBJ1-2, with D possibly matching TRBD1 (6 bases). CDR3 length: 14 amino acids. V was shortened by 3 bases and J by 4 bases, with 13 bases between the two germline ends. The germline V gene encodes CDR1 SGHDT and CDR2 YYEEEE. The CDR3: CASSSQTGIYGYTF. For the CDR3, the DNA is TGTGCCAGCAGCTCGCAGACAGGTATCTATGGCTACACCTTC.

The chain couples TRBV2 to TRBJ1-3; the D gene is possibly TRBD1 (6 bases). The ends were cut back, 5 bases at V and 0 bases at J, with 14 bases in the middle. CDR1 is SNHLY, CDR2 FYNNEI, per germline. There are 16 residues in the CDR3. CDR3 coding DNA: TGTGCCAGCAGTCAGCGACAGGCCGGCTCTGGAAACACCATATATTTT. Translated: CASSQRQAGSGNTIYF.

The V call is TRBV6-2 or TRBV6-3, the J call TRBJ2-3; D possibly corresponds to TRBD2 (5 bases). V was shortened by 6 bases and J by 4 bases, with 8 bases between the two germline ends. Germline V lookup: CDR1 MNHEY, CDR2 SVGEGT. The CDR3 spans 12 residues. The CDR3, as DNA: TGTGCCAGCAGCTCAGCGGCAGATACGCAGTATTTT. Encoded protein: CASSSAADTQYF.

The chain combines TRBV27 with TRBJ2-1, with D possibly being TRBD1 (5 bases). Per the germline V gene, CDR1 is MNHEY and CDR2 is SMNVEV (reference sequence). The V end was cut by 2 bases, the J end by 7 bases, with 18 bases between. The CDR3 contains 16 residues. The CDR3 coding sequence is TGTGCCAGCAGTTTAACCAGGGCCCCCTTTTGGAATGAGCAGTTCTTC. This gives the protein CASSLTRAPFWNEQFF.